This entry describes one T cell receptor beta chain. Its antigen is currently unknown. This sample was included in a study of beta chain features in type 1 diabetes. For the study at large: Researchers looked at some 99 million sorted cells across all samples.

The CDR3 has 15 residues. V gave up 1 base and J gave up 8 bases; unmatched junction bases: 5. Germline CDR1 and CDR2: SGHAT and FQDESV (reference sequence). The study, taken as a whole, reports: Patients with Type 1 diabetes showed moderately but significantly shorter TCRB CDR3s in all four CD4+ subsets. In comparison with healthy donors, patients had naive, central memory and Treg TCRB repertoires that appeared more similar. Using cDNA template may skew counts toward highly expressing activated cells. It was possible that PCR favored shorter templates, equally so in patients and controls.

Expressed TCRB transcripts were sequenced after all isolated RNA was converted to cDNA. The method was immunoSEQ multiplex PCR; TCRdb's version includes in-frame clones alone and lacks a portion of them. In the table there are under 300,000 clones, about 14% of which are singletons. The genes are TRBV11-1 and TRBJ2-1, with 10 bases identical to TRBD2. This receptor was obtained from a man aged 25-40 years with type 1 diabetes. Sequenced sample: naive CD4+ T cells from blood. CDR3 protein: CASSLDVAGGDEQFF. CDR3 nucleotide sequence: TGTGCCAGCAGCTTAGACGTAGCGGGAGGCGATGAGCAGTTCTTC.